This T cell receptor (beta chain) emerged from a study of blood T cell repertoires in COVID-19. CDR1 and CDR2 (germline): MNHNY, SVGAGI (reference sequence). V shed 7 bases, J shed 5 bases, and the junction held 7 bases outside the gene matches. The CDR3 consists of 14 residues. The data were produced by immunoSEQ multiplex PCR, yet TCRdb's version contains in-frame clones alone and is incomplete. The table lists under 250,000 clones, around 82% of them singletons, with over 10% in the top ten. The chain has TRBV6-6 and TRBJ2-7, with 11 bases matching TRBD2. This TCR derives from a human donor in a cohort sampled during active COVID-19. Sequences were obtained from peripheral blood. CDR3 loop: CASTRIAGGNEQYF. The CDR3 nucleotides read TGTGCCAGCACCAGAATAGCGGGAGGGAACGAGCAGTACTTC.